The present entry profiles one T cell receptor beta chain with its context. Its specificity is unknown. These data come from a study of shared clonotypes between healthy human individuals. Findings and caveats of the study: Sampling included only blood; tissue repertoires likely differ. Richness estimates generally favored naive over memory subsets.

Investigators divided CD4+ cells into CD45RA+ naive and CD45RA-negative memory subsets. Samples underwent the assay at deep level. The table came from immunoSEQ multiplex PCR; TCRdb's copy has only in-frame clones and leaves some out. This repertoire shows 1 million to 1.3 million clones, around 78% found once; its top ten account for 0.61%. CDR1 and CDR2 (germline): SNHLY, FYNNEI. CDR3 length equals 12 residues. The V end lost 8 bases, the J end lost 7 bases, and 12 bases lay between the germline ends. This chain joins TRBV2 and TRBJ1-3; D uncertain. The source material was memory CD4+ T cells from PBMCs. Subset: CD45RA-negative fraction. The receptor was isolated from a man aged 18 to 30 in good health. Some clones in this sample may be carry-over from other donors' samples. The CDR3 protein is CASRVYANTIYF. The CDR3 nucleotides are TGTGCCAGCCGTGTGTATGCGAACACCATATATTTT.